Shown below are 18 T cell receptor beta chains from a single sample sequenced in a study of cytomegalovirus exposure and HLA in healthy donors. Primers: 60 Vbeta forward and 13 Jbeta reverse. The protocol was immunoSEQ multiplex PCR, while the TCRdb copy is restricted to in-frame clones and leaves out a portion. The sample records under 200,000 clones, approximately 77% being singletons. Sequenced: PBMCs. These receptors originate from a man younger than 35 in good health and CMV-seronegative.

V and J are TRBV6-5 and TRBJ2-1; 7 bases are shared with TRBD1. The CDR3 length is 11 residues. The germline V gene encodes CDR1 MNHEY and CDR2 SVGAGI. V was clipped by 6 bases and J by 13 bases; unmatched bases: 6. This chain's CDR3 is CASRTQGKQFF. The CDR3 DNA sequence: TGTGCCAGCAGGACACAGGGGAAACAGTTCTTC.

For this clone: One junction end does not reproduce the germline sequence, and a read error may be involved. Additional DNA sequences in this sample encode the identical CDR3. The genes are TRBV28 and TRBJ2-7; 13 nucleotides agree with TRBD2. Germline lookup yields CDR1 MDHEN and CDR2 SYDVKM. The CDR3 has 15 amino acids. The CDR3 loop is CASSPGLAGNYEQYF. The CDR3 bases are TGTGCCAGCAGCCCGGGACTAGCGGGAAACTACGAGCAATACTTC.

The chain couples TRBV5-1 to TRBJ2-2; 7 positions match TRBD2. The CDR3 covers 14 residues. V gave up 6 bases and J gave up 8 bases; unmatched junction bases: 10. The germline V gene encodes CDR1 SGHRS and CDR2 YFSETQ. CDR3 in amino acids: CASTGGGPEGELFF. The CDR3 nucleotides read TGCGCCAGCACCGGGGGAGGGCCAGAAGGGGAGCTGTTTTTT.

This clone was seen just once. The rearrangement uses TRBV6-5 and TRBJ1-5; D gene unclear. V was pared by 5 bases and J by 7 bases, with 12 bases between. The CDR3 is 13 residues long. Looked up from germline, CDR1 is MNHEY and CDR2 is SVGAGI. CDR3 loop: CASSPGEKQPQHF. CDR3 in DNA: TGTGCCAGCAGTCCCGGAGAGAAACAGCCCCAGCATTTT.

This chain links TRBV5-6 with TRBJ2-5, with 12 bases that match TRBD1. J lost 4 bases, V lost 4 bases, and 8 bases had no gene match. This CDR3 contains 16 residues. Germline V gene lookup returns CDR1 SGHDT and CDR2 YYEEEE. The CDR3: CASSPEGQGAGETQYF. The CDR3 DNA reads TGTGCCAGCAGCCCAGAGGGACAGGGGGCGGGAGAGACCCAGTACTTC.

The gene calls are TRBV28 and TRBJ1-5; D is uncertain. Germline CDR1 is MDHEN and CDR2 is SYDVKM. Trimming took 8 bases from V and 4 from J, leaving 15 bases between them. This CDR3 is built from 14 residues. CDR3 region: CASYPGGGNQPQHF. The DNA for the CDR3 is TGTGCCAGCTACCCCGGTGGAGGGAATCAGCCCCAGCATTTT.

The chain is built from TRBV5-6 and TRBJ1-3; D is uncertain. Germline V lookup: CDR1 SGHDT, CDR2 YYEEEE. Trimming removed 2 bases from V and 0 bases from J, with 9 bases in between. The CDR3 is 15 residues long. CDR3 protein: CASSFELTSGNTIYF. CDR3 coding DNA: TGTGCCAGCAGCTTCGAACTCACCTCTGGAAACACCATATATTTT.

This clone was recorded a few times. The J gene is TRBJ2-7, the V gene TRBV5-5; TRBD2 aligns across 9 bases. Trimming cost V 1 base and J 4 bases; bases outside gene matches: 6. The CDR3 contains 15 residues. The germline V gene has CDR1 SGHKS and CDR2 YYEKEE (reference sequence). The CDR3 region has the DNA TGTGCCAGCAGCTTGACGGCTAGCGGGACATACGAGCAGTACTTC. Protein: CASSLTASGTYEQYF.

CDR3 loop: CASSPGDGDGYTF. The CDR3 DNA follows: TGTGCCAGCAGCCCAGGGGACGGGGATGGCTACACCTTC. The V call is TRBV5-4, the J call TRBJ1-2; D is possibly TRBD1 (6 bases). Germline CDR1 SGHNT, CDR2 YYREEE (reference sequence). The CDR3 consists of 13 residues. The V end lost 4 bases, the J end lost 6 bases, and 13 bases lay between the germline ends.

This CDR3 is CASSRYGLAGGLVSSYEQYF. The CDR3 nucleotides are TGTGCCAGCAGCCGCTACGGACTAGCGGGAGGACTAGTAAGCTCCTACGAGCAGTACTTC. This chain joins TRBV2 and TRBJ2-7, with 14 bases aligning to TRBD2. J lost 0 bases, V lost 6 bases, and 16 bases had no gene match. This CDR3 has 20 amino acids. Germline-derived CDR1 and CDR2 are SNHLY and FYNNEI. Together with reference TRBV2 and TRBJ2-7, the CDR3 gives the full variable domain: EPEVTQTPSHQVTQMGQEVILRCVPISNHLYFYWYRQILGQKVEFLVSFYNNEISEKSEIFDDQFSVERPDGSNFTLKIRSTKLEDSAMYFCASSRYGLAGGLVSSYEQYFGPGTRLTVT.

This chain uses TRBV11-3 with TRBJ2-1, with 8 bases fitting TRBD2. Germline values: CDR1 SGHNT, CDR2 YENEEA. The CDR3 has 17 residues. V shed 1 base, J shed 1 base, and the junction held 6 bases outside the gene matches. CDR3: CASSLGEAGESYNEQFF. Here the CDR3 DNA reads TGTGCCAGCAGCTTAGGGGAAGCGGGAGAGTCCTACAATGAGCAGTTCTTC.

CDR3 amino acids: CASSPPAVGGPREQYF. In DNA form, the CDR3 reads TGTGCCAGCTCACCACCAGCTGTGGGAGGGCCTCGGGAGCAGTACTTC. This chain links TRBV18 with TRBJ2-7; 7 nucleotides align to TRBD2. With V trimmed by 0 bases and J by 7 bases, 12 bases remained unmatched. Germline lookup yields CDR1 KGHSH and CDR2 LQKENI. The CDR3 runs 16 residues.

The chain employs TRBV7-2 and TRBJ2-7; TRBD2 matches at 11 bases. The CDR3 runs to 15 residues. CDR1 is SGHTA, CDR2 FQGNSA, per germline. J was trimmed by 7 bases and V by 4 bases; bases with no gene match: 9. The CDR3 DNA sequence: TGTGCCAGCAGCTCAACGGGACTAGCGGAATGGGAGCAGTACTTC. Translated, it gives CASSSTGLAEWEQYF. The variable domain in full, with the rest retrieved from reference TRBV7-2 and TRBJ2-7, is GAGVSQSPSNKVTEKGKDVELRCDPISGHTALYWYRQSLGQGLEFLIYFQGNSAPDKSGLPSDRFSAERTGGSVSTLTIQRTQQEDSAVYLCASSSTGLAEWEQYFGPGTRLTVT.

This clone has a handful of counts. The rearrangement joins TRBV9 to TRBJ1-2; tentative D call: TRBD1 (5 bases). The CDR3 extends over 13 amino acids. Germline CDR1 SGDLS, CDR2 YYNGEE. Between the trimmed V and J ends, which lost 0 bases and 6 bases, there was a span of 9 bases. CDR3 amino acids: CASSVDRYHGYTF. CDR3 bases: TGTGCCAGCAGCGTAGACAGGTACCATGGCTACACCTTC.

This clone was found a few times. V and J are TRBV9 and TRBJ1-3; 7 bases fit TRBD1. This CDR3 has 16 amino acids. J lost 4 bases, V lost 0 bases, and 7 bases had no gene match. Germline V gene sequence: CDR1 SGDLS, CDR2 YYNGEE. CDR3 sequence (DNA): TGTGCCAGCAGCGTAGACCACAGGGGTTTCGGAAACACCATATATTTT. As protein: CASSVDHRGFGNTIYF.

The chain is built from TRBV23-1 and TRBJ2-7; 12 bases are shared with TRBD2. TRBV23-1 counts as an open reading frame of uncertain function. CDR3 length equals 14 residues. With V trimmed by 4 bases and J by 2 bases, 0 bases remained unmatched. The CDR3, as DNA: TGCGCCAGCAGTCGGACTAGCGGGACCTACGAGCAGTACTTC. It specifies CASSRTSGTYEQYF.

This clone was detected only once. This chain connects TRBV30 to TRBJ2-7, with 10 positions matching TRBD1. Germline V gene lookup returns CDR1 GTSNPN and CDR2 SVGIG (reference sequence). J gave up 4 bases and V 5 bases, and 8 bases lay outside the gene matches. There are 14 residues in the CDR3. The CDR3 loop reads CAWGGTGQGYEQYF. DNA of the CDR3: TGTGCCTGGGGGGGTACGGGACAGGGGTACGAGCAGTACTTC.

This sequence joins TRBV27 and TRBJ2-7, with TRBD2 as a possible D gene (6 bases). V lost 7 bases and J lost 6, with 22 bases in between. The CDR3 consists of 15 residues. The germline V gene encodes CDR1 MNHEY and CDR2 SMNVEV (reference sequence). The CDR3 reads CASTPGAAGWSEQYF. The CDR3 region has the DNA TGTGCCAGCACCCCCGGTGCAGCGGGTTGGAGCGAGCAGTACTTC.